This T cell receptor beta chain is drawn from a study of T-cell reconstitution after alpha-beta-depleted transplantation in children. Findings of the study overall: At one year after transplant, newly produced T cells mostly accounted for T-cell counts and diversity. Several hundred expanded graft clones reportedly supplied alpha-beta T cells about two months after transplant. Day-60 TCRbeta diversity that was high in some patients was derived from surviving recipient T cells and thymic progenitors.

At least ten counts were recorded for this clonotype. The antigen remains unidentified. The length of the CDR3 is 14 residues. V gave up 6 bases and J gave up 9 bases, with 18 bases separating them. Germline lookup yields CDR1 DFQATT and CDR2 SNEGSKA (reference sequence). It was with unique molecular identifiers that the TCRbeta library was prepared. One entry per CDR3 protein results from TCRdb running MiXCR on the PCR reads. The sample lists roughly 52,000 distinct CDR3 sequences, 5.8% occurring once. The sample in question was PBMCs, mostly from graft donor cells, obtained 60 days after TCRalphabeta/CD19-depleted stem cell transplant. This clonotype was obtained from a female patient aged 2-9 years who had a stem cell transplant for aplastic anemia, so the T cells may come from the graft donor. The V gene is TRBV20-1, the J gene TRBJ1-6; D is perhaps TRBD1 (6 bases). The CDR3 DNA reads as TGCAGTGCCCTCAGGGGAGAAGTTAGTTCACCCCTCCACTTT. It codes for CSALRGEVSSPLHF.